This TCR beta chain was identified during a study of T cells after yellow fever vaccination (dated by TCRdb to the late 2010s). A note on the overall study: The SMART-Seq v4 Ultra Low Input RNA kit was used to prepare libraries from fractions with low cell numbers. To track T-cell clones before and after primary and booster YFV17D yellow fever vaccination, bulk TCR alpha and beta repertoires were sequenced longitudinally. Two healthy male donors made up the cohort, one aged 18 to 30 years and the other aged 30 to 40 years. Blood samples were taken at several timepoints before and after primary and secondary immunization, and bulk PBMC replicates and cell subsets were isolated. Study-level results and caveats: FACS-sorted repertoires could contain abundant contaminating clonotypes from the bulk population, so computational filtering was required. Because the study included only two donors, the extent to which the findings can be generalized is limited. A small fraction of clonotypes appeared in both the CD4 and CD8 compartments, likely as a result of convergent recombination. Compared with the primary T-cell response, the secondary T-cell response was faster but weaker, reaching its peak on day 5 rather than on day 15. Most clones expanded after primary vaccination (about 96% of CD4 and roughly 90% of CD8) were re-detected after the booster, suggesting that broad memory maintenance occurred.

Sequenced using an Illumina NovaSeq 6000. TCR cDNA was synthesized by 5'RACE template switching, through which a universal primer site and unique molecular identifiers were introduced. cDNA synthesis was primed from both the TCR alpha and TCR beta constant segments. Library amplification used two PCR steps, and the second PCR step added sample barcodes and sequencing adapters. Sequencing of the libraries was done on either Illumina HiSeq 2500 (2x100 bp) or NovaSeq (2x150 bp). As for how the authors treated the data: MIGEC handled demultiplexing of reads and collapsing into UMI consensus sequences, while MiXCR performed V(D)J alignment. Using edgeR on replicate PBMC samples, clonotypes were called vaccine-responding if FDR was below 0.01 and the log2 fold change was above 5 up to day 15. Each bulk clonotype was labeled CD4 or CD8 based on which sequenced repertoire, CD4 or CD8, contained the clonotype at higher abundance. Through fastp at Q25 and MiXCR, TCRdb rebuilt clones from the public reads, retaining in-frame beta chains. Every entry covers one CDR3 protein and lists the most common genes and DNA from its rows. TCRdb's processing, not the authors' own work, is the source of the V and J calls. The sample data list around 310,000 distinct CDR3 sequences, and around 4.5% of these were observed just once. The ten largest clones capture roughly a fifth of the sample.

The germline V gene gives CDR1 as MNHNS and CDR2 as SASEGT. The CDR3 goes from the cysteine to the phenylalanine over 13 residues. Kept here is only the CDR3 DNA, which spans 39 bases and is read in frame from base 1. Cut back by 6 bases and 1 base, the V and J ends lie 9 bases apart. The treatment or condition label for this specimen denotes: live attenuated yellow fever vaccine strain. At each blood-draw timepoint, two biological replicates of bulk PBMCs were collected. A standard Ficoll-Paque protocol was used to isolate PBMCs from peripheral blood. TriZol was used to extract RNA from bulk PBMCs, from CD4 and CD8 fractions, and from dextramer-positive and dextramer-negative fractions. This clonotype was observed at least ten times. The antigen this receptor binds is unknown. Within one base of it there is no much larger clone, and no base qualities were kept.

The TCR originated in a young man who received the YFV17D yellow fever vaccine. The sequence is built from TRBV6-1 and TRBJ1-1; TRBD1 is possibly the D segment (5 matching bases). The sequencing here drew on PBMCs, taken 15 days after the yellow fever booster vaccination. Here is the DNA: TGTGCCAGCAGCGGGGGAGGGAACACTGAAGCTTTCTTT. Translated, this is CASSGGGNTEAFF.